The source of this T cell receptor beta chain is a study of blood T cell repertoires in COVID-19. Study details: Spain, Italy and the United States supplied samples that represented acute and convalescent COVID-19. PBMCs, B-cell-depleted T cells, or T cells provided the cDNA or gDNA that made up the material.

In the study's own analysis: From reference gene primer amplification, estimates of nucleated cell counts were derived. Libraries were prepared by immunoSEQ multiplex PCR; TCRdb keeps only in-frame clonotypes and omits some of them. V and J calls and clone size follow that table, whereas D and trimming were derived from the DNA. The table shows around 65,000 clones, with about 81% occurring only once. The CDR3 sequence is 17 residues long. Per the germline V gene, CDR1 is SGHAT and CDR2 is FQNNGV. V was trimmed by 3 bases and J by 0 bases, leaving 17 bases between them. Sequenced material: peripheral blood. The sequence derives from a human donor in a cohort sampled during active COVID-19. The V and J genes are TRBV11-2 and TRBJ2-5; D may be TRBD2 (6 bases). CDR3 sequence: CASSFGGTRGYQETQYF. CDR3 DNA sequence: TGTGCCAGCAGCTTCGGGGGAACCCGGGGGTACCAAGAGACCCAGTACTTC.